This is a list of T cell receptor beta chains from one sample in a study of CD8+ T cells in alopecia areata. Using immunoSEQ multiplex PCR, the repertoire was profiled, and TCRdb retains in-frame clones only, with some absent. Seen here are about 180,000 clones, approximately 62% observed once, and the top ten hold 1.7%. Sequences were derived from CD4+ T cells sorted from blood, sampled at week 0. These receptor sequences come from a human donor with alopecia areata. CDR3s leave out the opening cysteine and the closing phenylalanine or tryptophan. D genes are given only for firm matches.

TRBJ1-1 | . | 13 | TRBV5-1 | ASSLEADMNTEAF
TRBJ1-1 | . | 8 | TRBV29-1 | SVKNTEAF
TRBJ1-1 | . | 11 | TRBV25-1 | ASSEWGNTEAF
TRBJ1-1 | . | 9 | TRBV29-1 | SVDQNTEAF
TRBJ1-4 | . | 14 | TRBV29-1 | SVSGGGPGTNEKLF
TRBJ2-6 | . | 11 | TRBV29-1 | SVTGSGANVLT
TRBJ1-2 | TRBD1 | 16 | TRBV29-1 | SVEGIGTGRTYNYGYT
TRBJ2-3 | TRBD1 | 13 | TRBV27 | ASRRDRDRTDTQY
TRBJ2-3 | TRBD2 | 16 | TRBV7-2 | ASSPKGTSGYSTDTQY
TRBJ1-5 | TRBD1 | 13 | TRBV2 | ASTLTGSFNQPQH
TRBJ2-7 | . | 12 | TRBV11-3 | ASSLTGPSYEQY
TRBJ2-7 | . | 10 | TRBV29-1 | SVQDDSYEQY
TRBJ2-3 | . | 11 | TRBV2 | ASKARGTDTQY
TRBJ1-2 | . | 10 | TRBV10-3 | AISEGANGYT
. | TRBD1 | 13 | TRBV4-3 | ASSQGVQGAETQY
TRBJ1-2 | . | 8 | TRBV30 | AGDDHGYT
TRBJ2-3 | TRBD1 | 13 | TRBV9 | ASSGVDRAADTQY
TRBJ1-5 | . | 14 | TRBV5-6 | ASSFNGGAGNQPQH
TRBJ2-2 | TRBD2 | 14 | TRBV4-1 | ASSQVTSGGSGELF
TRBJ1-2 | TRBD1 | 9 | TRBV29-1 | SVGDRYGYT
TRBJ2-7 | . | 9 | TRBV25-1 | ASSESVEQY
TRBJ1-1 | . | 10 | TRBV25-1 | ATEGPRTEAF
TRBJ1-1 | TRBD1 | 10 | TRBV5-1 | ASRDRDTEAF
TRBJ1-1 | . | 9 | TRBV25-1 | ASKVRTEAF
TRBJ2-7 | . | 12 | TRBV29-1 | SVGGRGSSYEQY
TRBJ2-5 | . | 11 | TRBV30 | AWTGDSQETQY
TRBJ2-7 | TRBD1 | 11 | TRBV29-1 | SATGTGLYEQY
TRBJ1-2 | . | 12 | TRBV30 | AWSVPVSNYGYT
TRBJ2-5 | . | 13 | TRBV19 | ASRKAGLYQETQY
TRBJ1-2 | TRBD1 | 15 | TRBV4-3 | ASSQDRDRVPNYGYT
TRBJ2-3 | . | 11 | TRBV2 | ASSATGPNLQY
TRBJ1-2 | . | 13 | TRBV29-1 | SASGLEYPNYGYT